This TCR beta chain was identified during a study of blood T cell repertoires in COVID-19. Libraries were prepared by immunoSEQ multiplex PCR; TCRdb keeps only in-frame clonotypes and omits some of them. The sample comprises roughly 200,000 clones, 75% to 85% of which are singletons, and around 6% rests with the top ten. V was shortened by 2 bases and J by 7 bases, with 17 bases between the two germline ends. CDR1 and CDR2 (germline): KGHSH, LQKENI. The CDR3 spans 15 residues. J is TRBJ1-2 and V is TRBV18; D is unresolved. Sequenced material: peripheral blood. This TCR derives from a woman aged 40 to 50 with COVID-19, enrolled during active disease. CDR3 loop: CASSPEALQGSGYTF. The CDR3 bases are TGTGCCAGCTCACCAGAGGCGCTACAAGGTAGTGGCTACACCTTC.